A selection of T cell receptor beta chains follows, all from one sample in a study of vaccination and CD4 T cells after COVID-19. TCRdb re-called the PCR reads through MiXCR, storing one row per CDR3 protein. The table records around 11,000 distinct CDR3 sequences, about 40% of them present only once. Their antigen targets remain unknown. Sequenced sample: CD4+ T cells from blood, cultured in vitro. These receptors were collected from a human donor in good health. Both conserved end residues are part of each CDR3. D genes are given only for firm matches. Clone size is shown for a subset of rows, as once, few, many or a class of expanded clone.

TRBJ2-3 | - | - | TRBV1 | TGCACCAGCAGCCAAGATCCCCCGCTAGCGGGAGAGAACCCTAGCACAGATACGCAGTATTTT | CTSSQDPPLAGENPSTDTQYF
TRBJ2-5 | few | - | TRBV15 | TGTGCCACCAGCCGACGGGCCCAAGAGACCCAGTACTTC | CATSRRAQETQYF
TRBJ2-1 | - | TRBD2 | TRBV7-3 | TGTGCCAGCAGCTCAATAGCGGGGAGCTCCTACAATGAGCAGTTCTTC | CASSSIAGSSYNEQFF
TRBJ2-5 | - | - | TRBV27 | TGTGCCAGCAGTCGCAAGGGACGAGGGGGAGAGACCCAGTACTTC | CASSRKGRGGETQYF
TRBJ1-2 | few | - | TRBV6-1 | TGTGCCAGCAGTGAAGTCGGCAGGTATGGCTACACCTTC | CASSEVGRYGYTF
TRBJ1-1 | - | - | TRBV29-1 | TGCAGCGTTGAAGTGGGGAGGGCCACTGAAGCTTTCTTT | CSVEVGRATEAFF
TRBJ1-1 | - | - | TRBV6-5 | TGTGCCAGCAGTTATGGGGGGGCTCGGCACACTGAAGCTTTCTTT | CASSYGGARHTEAFF
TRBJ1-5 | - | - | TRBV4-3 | TGCGCCAGCAGCCAAGATTGGCGGCAGGCTCAGCCCCAGCATTTT | CASSQDWRQAQPQHF
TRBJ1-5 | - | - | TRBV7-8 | TGTGCCAGCAGCACACCCCTCCCGGCCCCGGGGGGGCAGCCCCAGCATTTT | CASSTPLPAPGGQPQHF
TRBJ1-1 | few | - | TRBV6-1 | TGTGCCAGCACCCTAGCGGTCGGCGGCGCTGAAGCTTTCTTT | CASTLAVGGAEAFF
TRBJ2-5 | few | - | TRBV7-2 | TGTGCCAGCAGCTTTGGCCTAGGAGAGACCCAGTACTTC | CASSFGLGETQYF
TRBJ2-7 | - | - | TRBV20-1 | TGCAGTGCCCTACAAGTCAGGGGAAACTACGAGCAGTACTTC | CSALQVRGNYEQYF
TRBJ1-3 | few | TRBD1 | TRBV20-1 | TGCAGTGCTAGCTGGGACAGCTCTGGAAACACCATATATTTT | CSASWDSSGNTIYF
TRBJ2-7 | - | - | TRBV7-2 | TGTGCCAGCAGCTTACCCTCCGGCACAGCTACCTACGAGCAGTACTTC | CASSLPSGTATYEQYF
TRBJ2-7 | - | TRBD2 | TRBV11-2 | TGTGCCAGCAGCGAACCGGGACTAGCAGCCCACCTTAGCTCCTACGAGCAGTACTTC | CASSEPGLAAHLSSYEQYF
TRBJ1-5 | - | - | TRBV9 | TGTGCCAGCAGCGCCGCAGGGTATCAGCCCCAGCATTTT | CASSAAGYQPQHF
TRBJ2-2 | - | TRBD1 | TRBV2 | TGTGCCAGCAGTGGCGGGACAGGGAACACCGGGGAGCTGTTTTTT | CASSGGTGNTGELFF
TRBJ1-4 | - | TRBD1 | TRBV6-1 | TGTGCCAGCACCGGACAGGGCTGGGAAAAACTGTTTTTT | CASTGQGWEKLFF
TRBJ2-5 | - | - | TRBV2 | TGTGCCAGCAGTGCGAAGACCCAGTACTTC | CASSAKTQYF
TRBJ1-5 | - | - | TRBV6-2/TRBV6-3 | TGTGCCAGCAGTTACTGGTCTAGCAATCAGCCCCAGCATTTT | CASSYWSSNQPQHF
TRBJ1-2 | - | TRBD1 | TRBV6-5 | TGTGCCAGCAGTTACTCGACGGACAGGGCGGGCTACACCTTC | CASSYSTDRAGYTF
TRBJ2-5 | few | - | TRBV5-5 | TGTGCCAGCAGCTTGGCCGCGGAGACCCAGTACTTC | CASSLAAETQYF
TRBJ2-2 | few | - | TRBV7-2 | TGTGCCGCTGGGGCGGCCACCGGGGAGCTGTTTTTT | CAAGAATGELFF
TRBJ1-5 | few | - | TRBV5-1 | TGCGCCAGCAGCCCGGCTAGTTTTAGCAATCAGCCCCAGCATTTT | CASSPASFSNQPQHF
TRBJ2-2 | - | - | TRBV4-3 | TGCGCCAGCAGCCAGTTGAACTGGGCGAACACCGGGGAGCTGTTTTTT | CASSQLNWANTGELFF
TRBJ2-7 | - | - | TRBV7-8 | TGTGCCAGCAGCATACAGGGCCGGCAGTCCTACGAGCAGTACTTC | CASSIQGRQSYEQYF
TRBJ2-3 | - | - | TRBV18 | TGTGCCAGCTCAGCTCTAGGGGACACAGATACGCAGTATTTT | CASSALGDTDTQYF
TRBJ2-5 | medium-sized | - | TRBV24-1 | TGTGCCACCAGTGACCCTGACAGGTATGGAGAGACCCAGTACTTC | CATSDPDRYGETQYF
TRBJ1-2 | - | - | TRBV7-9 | TGTGCCAGCCGACAAGGGGGGAGCTATGGCTACACCTTC | CASRQGGSYGYTF
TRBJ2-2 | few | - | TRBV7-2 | TGTGCCAGCAGCTCTTCCAGGGAAACCGGGGAGCTGTTTTTT | CASSSSRETGELFF
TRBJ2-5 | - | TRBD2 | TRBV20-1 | TGCAGTGCTGCCTCCCCTCCGGGACTAGGGTGGGAGACCCAGTACTTC | CSAASPPGLGWETQYF
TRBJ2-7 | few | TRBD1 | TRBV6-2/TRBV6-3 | TGTGCCAGCAGTTACTCCGGGACAGGGGTGGGCGAGCAGTACTTC | CASSYSGTGVGEQYF
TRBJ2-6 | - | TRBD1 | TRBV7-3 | TGTGCCAGCAGCTTAACCGGGACAGCCTTCTCTGGGGCCAACGTCCTGACTTTC | CASSLTGTAFSGANVLTF
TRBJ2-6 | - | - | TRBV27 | TGTGCCAGCCTGGGGGCCTCTGGGGCCAACGTCCTGACTTTC | CASLGASGANVLTF
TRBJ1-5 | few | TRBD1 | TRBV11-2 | TGTGCCAGCAGCCCCGACAGGGTTCAGCCCCAGCATTTT | CASSPDRVQPQHF
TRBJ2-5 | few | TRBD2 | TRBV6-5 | TGTGCCAGCAGTTACAGGAGACTAGCGGGAGGGCCCGCGGTGCAGACCCAGTACTTC | CASSYRRLAGGPAVQTQYF
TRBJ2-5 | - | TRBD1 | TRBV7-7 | TGTGCTAGCAGCTTAGTAGGGGGACAGGGTTCGGAGACCCAGTACTTC | CASSLVGGQGSETQYF
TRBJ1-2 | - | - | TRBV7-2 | TGTGCCAGCAGCGCCGCTTTGAATGGCTACACCTTC | CASSAALNGYTF
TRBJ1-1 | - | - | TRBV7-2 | TGTGCCAGCAGCTTCTGGGACTCCTCGAACACTGAAGCTTTCTTT | CASSFWDSSNTEAFF
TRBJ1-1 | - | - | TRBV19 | TGTGCCAGTAGTACCTCCGTGTGGGGAGTCACTGAAGCTTTCTTT | CASSTSVWGVTEAFF
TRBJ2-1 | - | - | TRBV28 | TGTGCCAGCAGTCAATGGGCTAGCGACTACAATGAGCAGTTCTTC | CASSQWASDYNEQFF
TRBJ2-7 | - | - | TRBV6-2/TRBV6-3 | TGTGCCAGCAGTGGAAGGTTGTGGGAGCAGTACTTC | CASSGRLWEQYF